The 10 T cell receptor beta chains below were found in one sample sequenced in a study of neoadjuvant anti-PD-1 for oral cavity cancer. TCRdb's table, derived via immunoSEQ multiplex PCR, lists solely in-frame clones and lacks some. The sample contains fewer than 20,000 clones, around 72% of which appear only once. This material consisted of PBMCs, taken before nivolumab (anti-PD-1) treatment. Receptors originate from a person aged 35 to 85 with oral cavity squamous cell carcinoma.

The chain carries TRBV5-1 and TRBJ1-2, with TRBD1 matching 7 bases. CDR1 is SGHRS, CDR2 YFSETQ, per germline. V was pared by 4 bases and J by 14 bases, with 11 bases of the junction left unmatched. The CDR3 has 12 amino acids. The CDR3 loop reads CASSPQGYPGTF. The CDR3, as DNA: TGCGCCAGCAGCCCACAGGGGTACCCGGGTACCTTC.

This clone came up a few times. This chain connects TRBV27 to TRBJ2-7; D perhaps matches TRBD1 (7 bases). Germline CDR1 and CDR2: MNHEY and SMNVEV (reference sequence). Trimming took off 5 bases at V and 0 bases at J, with 11 bases between the two ends. There are 14 residues in the CDR3. In nucleotides, the CDR3 is TGTGCCAGCAGTCCAGGGGGGATCTCCTACGAGCAGTACTTC. Its translation is CASSPGGISYEQYF.

This clone turned up a few times. The chain links TRBV27 to TRBJ2-7; D is possibly TRBD1 (6 bases). Trimming cost V 6 bases and J 7 bases, with 13 bases left between them. Germline V CDR1 and CDR2: MNHEY, SMNVEV (reference sequence). This CDR3 contains 12 residues. The CDR3 nucleotides are TGTGCCAGCAGACCCAACCAGGGGGAGCAGTACTTC. Translated, it gives CASRPNQGEQYF.

The rearrangement joins TRBV19 to TRBJ2-1; 9 bases line up with TRBD1. CDR3 length: 15 amino acids. Germline lookup yields CDR1 LNHDA and CDR2 SQIVND (reference sequence). V shed 5 bases, J shed 3 bases, and the junction held 5 bases outside the gene matches. In DNA form, the CDR3 reads TGTGCCAGTAGTCCGGGACAGGGAGGCTACAATGAGCAGTTCTTC. It encodes CASSPGQGGYNEQFF.

CDR3 DNA sequence: TGTGCCAGCAGTGTTGAGCTCCACAATGAGCAGTTCTTC. Encoded protein: CASSVELHNEQFF. This rearrangement joins TRBV6-4 to TRBJ2-1; D unclear. With 4 bases removed from V and 5 bases from J, the gap between germline ends came to 9 bases. The V gene's germline CDR1 is MRHNA and CDR2 SNTAGT. This CDR3 spans 13 amino acids.

This clone has just one count. The gene calls are TRBV7-2 and TRBJ1-1; D is unclear. This CDR3 is 13 amino acids long. Germline CDR1 reads SGHTA; CDR2 reads FQGNSA. The V end lost 3 bases, the J end lost 3 bases, and 8 bases lay between the germline ends. CDR3: CASSFSLDTEAFF. CDR3 in DNA: TGTGCCAGCAGCTTTTCACTGGACACTGAAGCTTTCTTT.

In its sample, this clone was seen a few times. This chain uses TRBV19 with TRBJ1-4; 7 bases agree with TRBD1. This CDR3 is 14 amino acids long. Germline CDR1 reads LNHDA; CDR2 reads SQIVND (reference sequence). V was pared by 8 bases and J by 4 bases, with 7 bases of the junction left unmatched. For the CDR3, the DNA is TGTGCCAGTTCAGGACAGGCCTTTAATGAAAAACTGTTTTTT. Residues: CASSGQAFNEKLFF. The full variable domain, completed using reference TRBV19 and TRBJ1-4, is DGGITQSPKYLFRKEGQNVTLSCEQNLNHDAMYWYRQDPGQGLRLIYYSQIVNDFQKGDIAEGYSVSREKKESFPLTVTSAQKNPTAFYLCASSGQAFNEKLFFGSGTQLSVL.

The rearrangement joins TRBV6-6 to TRBJ1-1; D uncertain. V was shortened by 3 bases and J by 4 bases, with 9 bases between the two germline ends. This CDR3 is built from 13 residues. CDR1 is MNHNY and CDR2 is SVGAGI in the germline V gene (reference sequence). Here the CDR3 DNA reads TGTGCCAGCAGTTATAACGAGGGCACTGAAGCTTTCTTT. This sequence encodes CASSYNEGTEAFF.

This chain links TRBV6-1 with TRBJ1-1, with D maybe TRBD1 (5 bases). Trimming pared 3 bases from V and 1 base from J, leaving 12 bases between. Germline CDR1 is MNHNS and CDR2 is SASEGT. The CDR3 spans 15 residues. The CDR3 sequence: CASSDPAGENTEAFF. The DNA for the CDR3 is TGTGCCAGCAGTGATCCGGCGGGGGAGAACACTGAAGCTTTCTTT.

The table lists this clone with a few counts. V and J are TRBV6-5 and TRBJ1-5; 7 bases match TRBD1. The CDR3 has 14 residues. The ends lost 4 bases at V and 3 bases at J; junction bases unmatched: 3. Germline lookup yields CDR1 MNHEY and CDR2 SVGAGI. The CDR3 DNA is TGTGCCAGCAGTTGGACAGGCGACAATCAGCCCCAGCATTTT. Its protein product is CASSWTGDNQPQHF.